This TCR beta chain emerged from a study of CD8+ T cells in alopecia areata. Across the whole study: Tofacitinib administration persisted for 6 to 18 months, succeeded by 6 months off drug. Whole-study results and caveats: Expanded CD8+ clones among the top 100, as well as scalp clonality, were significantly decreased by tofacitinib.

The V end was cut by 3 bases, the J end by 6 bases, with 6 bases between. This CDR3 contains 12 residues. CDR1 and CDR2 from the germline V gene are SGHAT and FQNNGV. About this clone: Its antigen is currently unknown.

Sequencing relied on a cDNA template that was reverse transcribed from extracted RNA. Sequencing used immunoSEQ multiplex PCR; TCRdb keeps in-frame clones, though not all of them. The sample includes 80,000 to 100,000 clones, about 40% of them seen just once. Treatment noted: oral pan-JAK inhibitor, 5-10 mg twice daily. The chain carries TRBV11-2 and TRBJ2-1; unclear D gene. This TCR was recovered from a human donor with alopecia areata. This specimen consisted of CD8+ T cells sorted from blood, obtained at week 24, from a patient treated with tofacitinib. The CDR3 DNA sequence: TGTGCCAGCAGCTTTGTCCCCAATGAGCAGTTCTTC. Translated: CASSFVPNEQFF.